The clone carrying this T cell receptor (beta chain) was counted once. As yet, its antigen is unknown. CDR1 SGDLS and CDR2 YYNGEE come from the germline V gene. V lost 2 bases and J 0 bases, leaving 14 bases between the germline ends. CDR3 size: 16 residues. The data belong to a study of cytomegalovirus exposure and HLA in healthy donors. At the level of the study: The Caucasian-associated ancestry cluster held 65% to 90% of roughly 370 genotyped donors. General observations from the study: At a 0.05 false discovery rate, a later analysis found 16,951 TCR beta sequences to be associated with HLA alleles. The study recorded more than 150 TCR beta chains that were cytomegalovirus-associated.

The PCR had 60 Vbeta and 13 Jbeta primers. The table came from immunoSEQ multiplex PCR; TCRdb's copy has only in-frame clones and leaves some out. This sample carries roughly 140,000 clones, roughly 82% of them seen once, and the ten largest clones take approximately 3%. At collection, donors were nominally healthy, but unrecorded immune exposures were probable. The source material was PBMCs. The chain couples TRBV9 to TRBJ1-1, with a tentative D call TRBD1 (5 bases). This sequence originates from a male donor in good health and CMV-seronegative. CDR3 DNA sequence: TGTGCCAGCAGCGTCGGGGGAGGCTACCTGAACACTGAAGCTTTCTTT. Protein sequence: CASSVGGGYLNTEAFF. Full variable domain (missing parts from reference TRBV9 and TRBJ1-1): DSGVTQTPKHLITATGQRVTLRCSPRSGDLSVYWYQQSLDQGLQFLIQYYNGEERAKGNILERFSAQQFPDLHSELNLSSLELGDSALYFCASSVGGGYLNTEAFFGQGTRLTVV.